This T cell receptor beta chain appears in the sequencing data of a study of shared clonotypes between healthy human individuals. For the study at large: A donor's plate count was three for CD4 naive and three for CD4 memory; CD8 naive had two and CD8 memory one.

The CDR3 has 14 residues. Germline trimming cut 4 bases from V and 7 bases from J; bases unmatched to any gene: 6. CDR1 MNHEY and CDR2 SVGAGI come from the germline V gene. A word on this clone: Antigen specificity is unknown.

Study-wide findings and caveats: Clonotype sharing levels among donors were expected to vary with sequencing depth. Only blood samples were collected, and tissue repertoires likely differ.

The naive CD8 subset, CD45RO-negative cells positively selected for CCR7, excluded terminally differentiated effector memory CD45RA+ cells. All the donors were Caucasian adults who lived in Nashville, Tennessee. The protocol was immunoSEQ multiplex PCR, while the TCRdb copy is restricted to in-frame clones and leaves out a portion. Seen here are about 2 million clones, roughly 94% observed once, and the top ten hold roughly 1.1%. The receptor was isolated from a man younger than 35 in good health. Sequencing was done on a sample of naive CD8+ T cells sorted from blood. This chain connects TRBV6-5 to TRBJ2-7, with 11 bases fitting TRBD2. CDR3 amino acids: CASSLGLAGGEQYF. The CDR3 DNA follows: TGTGCCAGCAGTTTAGGGCTAGCGGGAGGAGAGCAGTACTTC.